These T cell receptor beta chains were read from a single sample in a study of blood T cell repertoires in COVID-19. Repertoires were generated with immunoSEQ multiplex PCR, while TCRdb's copy carries only in-frame clones and drops some. The repertoire holds roughly 260,000 clones, with about nine tenths as singletons. The specimen sequenced was peripheral blood. Every receptor here comes from a person aged 18 to 35 with COVID-19, enrolled during active disease. The CDR3 runs from the conserved cysteine through the conserved F or W. A D gene is named only where the DNA matches it firmly. Clone size is shown for a subset of rows, as once, few, many or a class of expanded clone.

j_call: TRBJ2-3; clone_size: .; v_call: TRBV5-8; d_call: TRBD2; cdr3_aa: CASSPGLAESTDTQYF; cdr3_nt: TGTGCCAGCAGCCCCGGACTAGCGGAGAGCACAGATACGCAGTATTTT
j_call: TRBJ1-2; clone_size: .; v_call: TRBV5-1; d_call: .; cdr3_aa: CASSLVRANYGYTF; cdr3_nt: TGCGCCAGCAGCTTGGTTAGAGCTAACTATGGCTACACCTTC
j_call: TRBJ2-7; clone_size: .; v_call: TRBV2; d_call: TRBD1; cdr3_aa: CASSEGQGAHEQYF; cdr3_nt: TGTGCCAGCAGTGAGGGACAGGGAGCCCACGAGCAGTACTTC
j_call: TRBJ1-4; clone_size: .; v_call: TRBV7-9; d_call: TRBD1; cdr3_aa: CASSPGGTNEKLFF; cdr3_nt: TGTGCCAGCAGCCCAGGGGGCACTAATGAAAAACTGTTTTTT
j_call: TRBJ1-1; clone_size: .; v_call: TRBV30; d_call: .; cdr3_aa: CAWTDLGRRAFF; cdr3_nt: TGTGCCTGGACAGATCTGGGCCGAAGGGCTTTCTTT
j_call: TRBJ2-1; clone_size: .; v_call: TRBV7-9; d_call: .; cdr3_aa: CASSGARGEQFF; cdr3_nt: TGTGCCAGCAGCGGGGCTAGGGGTGAGCAGTTCTTC
j_call: TRBJ1-6; clone_size: few; v_call: TRBV3-1/TRBV3-2; d_call: TRBD1; cdr3_aa: CASSNDRVSPLHF; cdr3_nt: TGTGCCAGCAGCAATGACAGGGTCTCACCCCTCCACTTT
j_call: TRBJ2-5; clone_size: .; v_call: TRBV28; d_call: .; cdr3_aa: CASTAGAETQYF; cdr3_nt: TGTGCCAGCACGGCGGGTGCGGAGACCCAGTACTTC
j_call: TRBJ1-1; clone_size: .; v_call: TRBV27; d_call: .; cdr3_aa: CASKNQESYTEAFF; cdr3_nt: TGTGCCAGCAAGAATCAAGAGTCTTACACTGAAGCTTTCTTT
j_call: TRBJ1-4; clone_size: .; v_call: TRBV27; d_call: .; cdr3_aa: CASSGIGKEKLFF; cdr3_nt: TGTGCCAGCAGCGGGATCGGGAAGGAAAAACTGTTTTTT
j_call: TRBJ2-7; clone_size: once; v_call: TRBV2; d_call: TRBD2; cdr3_aa: CASRQTSGRNSEQYF; cdr3_nt: TGTGCCAGCAGACAGACTAGCGGGAGGAATAGCGAGCAGTACTTC
j_call: TRBJ1-3; clone_size: .; v_call: TRBV18; d_call: .; cdr3_aa: CASSKGATGNTIYF; cdr3_nt: TGTGCCAGCTCAAAAGGGGCCACTGGAAACACCATATATTTT
j_call: TRBJ2-1; clone_size: .; v_call: TRBV7-8; d_call: .; cdr3_aa: CASSLKQGVEQFF; cdr3_nt: TGTGCCAGCAGCTTAAAACAGGGCGTTGAGCAGTTCTTC
j_call: TRBJ1-4; clone_size: .; v_call: TRBV28; d_call: .; cdr3_aa: CASSTGPLGEKLFF; cdr3_nt: TGTGCCAGCAGTACAGGGCCTTTGGGTGAAAAACTGTTTTTT
j_call: TRBJ1-3; clone_size: once; v_call: TRBV27; d_call: .; cdr3_aa: CASSLSFPSGGNTIYF; cdr3_nt: TGTGCCAGCAGTTTGAGCTTTCCCTCGGGAGGAAACACCATATATTTT
j_call: TRBJ1-2; clone_size: .; v_call: TRBV11-2; d_call: .; cdr3_aa: CASSLDQQGPGYTF; cdr3_nt: TGTGCCAGCAGCTTAGATCAACAGGGACCTGGCTACACCTTC
j_call: TRBJ1-3; clone_size: .; v_call: TRBV3-1/TRBV3-2; d_call: TRBD1; cdr3_aa: CASSYTGGSSGNTIYF; cdr3_nt: TGTGCCAGCAGCTACACAGGGGGGAGCTCTGGAAACACCATATATTTT
j_call: TRBJ1-3; clone_size: .; v_call: TRBV6-5; d_call: .; cdr3_aa: CASSWEAEGNTIYF; cdr3_nt: TGTGCCAGCAGTTGGGAGGCCGAGGGAAACACCATATATTTT
j_call: TRBJ2-7; clone_size: .; v_call: TRBV11-2; d_call: TRBD2; cdr3_aa: CASSPLSGSYEQYF; cdr3_nt: TGTGCCAGCAGCCCCCTAAGCGGGAGCTACGAGCAGTACTTC
j_call: TRBJ2-2; clone_size: .; v_call: TRBV3-1/TRBV3-2; d_call: .; cdr3_aa: CASSHLRDTGELFF; cdr3_nt: TGTGCCAGCAGCCACCTCAGGGACACCGGGGAGCTGTTTTTT
j_call: TRBJ2-1; clone_size: .; v_call: TRBV19; d_call: TRBD2; cdr3_aa: CASSPGLATYNEQFF; cdr3_nt: TGTGCCAGTAGTCCGGGACTAGCGACCTACAATGAGCAGTTCTTC
j_call: TRBJ2-7; clone_size: once; v_call: TRBV28; d_call: TRBD1; cdr3_aa: CASSPLGQGSYEQYF; cdr3_nt: TGTGCCAGCAGTCCGCTAGGACAGGGTTCCTACGAGCAGTACTTC
j_call: TRBJ1-5; clone_size: once; v_call: TRBV21-1; d_call: .; cdr3_aa: CASSKEGQGAQCNQPQHF; cdr3_nt: TGTGCCAGCAGCAAAGAGGGACAGGGGGCGCAGTGCAATCAGCCCCAGCATTTT
j_call: TRBJ1-6; clone_size: .; v_call: TRBV6-5; d_call: TRBD1; cdr3_aa: CASSYATGVPLHF; cdr3_nt: TGTGCCAGCAGCTACGCTACAGGGGTTCCCCTCCACTTT
j_call: TRBJ2-5; clone_size: .; v_call: TRBV3-1/TRBV3-2; d_call: TRBD1; cdr3_aa: CASSQSGGGETQYF; cdr3_nt: TGTGCCAGCAGCCAGTCAGGGGGCGGAGAGACCCAGTACTTC
j_call: TRBJ2-3; clone_size: .; v_call: TRBV3-1/TRBV3-2; d_call: .; cdr3_aa: CASSQGGVDTQYF; cdr3_nt: TGTGCCAGCAGCCAAGGCGGTGTAGATACGCAGTATTTT
j_call: TRBJ2-7; clone_size: .; v_call: TRBV5-4; d_call: .; cdr3_aa: CASSPSVDLDEQYF; cdr3_nt: TGTGCCAGCAGCCCTTCCGTGGACTTGGACGAGCAGTACTTC
j_call: TRBJ2-1; clone_size: .; v_call: TRBV24-1; d_call: .; cdr3_aa: CATSDLRGAEQFF; cdr3_nt: TGTGCCACCAGTGATTTGCGCGGGGCTGAGCAGTTCTTC
j_call: TRBJ1-6; clone_size: .; v_call: TRBV4-1; d_call: .; cdr3_aa: CASSQDSYSPLHF; cdr3_nt: TGCGCCAGCAGCCAAGACTCGTATTCACCCCTCCACTTT
j_call: TRBJ2-5; clone_size: .; v_call: TRBV5-3; d_call: .; cdr3_aa: CARSKKETQYF; cdr3_nt: TGTGCCAGAAGTAAAAAAGAGACCCAGTACTTC
j_call: TRBJ2-1; clone_size: .; v_call: TRBV4-2; d_call: TRBD2; cdr3_aa: CASSQEGAGVGYNEQFF; cdr3_nt: TGTGCCAGCAGCCAAGAAGGGGCGGGAGTTGGCTACAATGAGCAGTTCTTC
j_call: TRBJ2-5; clone_size: .; v_call: TRBV7-9; d_call: .; cdr3_aa: CASSLVGARETQYF; cdr3_nt: TGTGCCAGCAGCTTAGTGGGGGCTCGGGAGACCCAGTACTTC
j_call: TRBJ2-7; clone_size: once; v_call: TRBV4-2; d_call: .; cdr3_aa: CASSQGTGSGSSYEQYF; cdr3_nt: TGTGCCAGCAGCCAGGGCACAGGGTCGGGCAGCTCCTACGAGCAGTACTTC
j_call: TRBJ1-5; clone_size: .; v_call: TRBV19; d_call: .; cdr3_aa: CASSMSRVGNQPQHF; cdr3_nt: TGTGCCAGTAGTATGTCCAGGGTAGGCAATCAGCCCCAGCATTTT
j_call: TRBJ2-3; clone_size: .; v_call: TRBV5-1; d_call: TRBD1; cdr3_aa: CASSIDRVGGTDTQYF; cdr3_nt: TGCGCCAGCAGCATAGACAGGGTGGGAGGCACAGATACGCAGTATTTT
j_call: TRBJ2-2; clone_size: .; v_call: TRBV6-1; d_call: TRBD2; cdr3_aa: CASSEVWGGTGELFF; cdr3_nt: TGTGCCAGCAGTGAAGTGTGGGGGGGGACCGGGGAGCTGTTTTTT